The text below deals with one TCR beta chain. Which antigen it targets is not known. No quality values exist for individual bases; no much larger clone is one base distant. The immunoSEQ Assay, a bias-controlled multiplex PCR, was used to amplify TCRbeta CDR3 regions from genomic DNA. The paper's processing steps were these. Within the assay, amplification of reference gene primers was used to estimate how many nucleated cells each sample contained. To quantify the absolute abundance of each unique TCRbeta CDR3 rearrangement, sequence reads were collapsed and filtered. For each sample, productive Simpson clonality was calculated as the square root of Simpson's diversity index over productive rearrangements. As stored in TCRdb, this immuneACCESS dataset retains in-frame rearrangements with V and J assigned. A fraction of the clones does not appear; measured against another copy, unresolved V genes explain less than half of the discrepancy, and the remainder lacks a known reason. Clone size and the V and J calls come from that table; the DNA yielded D and trimming. Within this sample are roughly 150,000 clones, with approximately 85% of them counted one time only. Around 8.1% of the sample goes to the ten largest clones.

The entry originates in a study of blood T cell repertoires in COVID-19 (dated by TCRdb to 2019 to 2021). For the study in its entirety: Samples from collaborators originated in the United States, Italy and Spain and spanned both the acute and convalescent phases of COVID-19. The dataset comprised deeply sampled blood TCRbeta repertoires from subjects exposed to, actively infected with, or recovered from COVID-19. The prospective study material was composed of cDNA or gDNA derived from T cells, B-cell-depleted T cells, or PBMCs. Samples were obtained from the ongoing ImmuneRACE study (first 160 participants) and from 1,200 or so subjects provided by 6 global collaborators. The repertoires were released in a freely available public database intended as a resource for research on the immune response to SARS-CoV-2. HLA class I and class II types, where available, came from metadata supplied by the sample provider rather than from assay-based typing. Sample metadata almost always included a de-identified subject ID, COVID-19 status, age in years and sex.

Here is what the overall study found, with its caveats: How much clinical and demographic metadata was included differed by source and by participant, and the metadata was provided uncurated.

The trim is 5 bases for V and 1 base for J, with a gap of 17 bases between the germline ends. CDR1 and CDR2, looked up from the germline V gene, are SGHAT and FQNNGV. The cysteine opens and the phenylalanine closes a CDR3 of 16 amino acids. The entry retains the CDR3 DNA only, 48 bases that are in frame from base 1. At one collaborating source in Seattle, patients were enrolled during active infection and were followed longitudinally through the course of disease. Each collaborating institution followed its own protocols to collect whole blood in K2EDTA tubes. Collaborator samples were shipped for TCRbeta analysis as frozen whole blood, isolated PBMCs, or DNA extracted from either sample type.

The chain couples TRBV11-2 to TRBJ1-1; the D gene is unclear. This TCR derives from a woman in her fifties or sixties with COVID-19, enrolled during active disease. The sample consisted of peripheral blood. The bases read TGTGCCAGCAGCATACGACCCCTGCGGGAGAACACTGAAGCTTTCTTT. The translation is CASSIRPLRENTEAFF. Beyond the CDR3, the reference TRBV11-2 and TRBJ1-1 genes provide the residues; the full variable domain reads: EAGVAQSPRYKIIEKRQSVAFWCNPISGHATLYWYQQILGQGPKLLIQFQNNGVVDDSQLPKDRFSAERLKGVDSTLKIQPAKLEDSAVYLCASSIRPLRENTEAFFGQGTRLTVV.